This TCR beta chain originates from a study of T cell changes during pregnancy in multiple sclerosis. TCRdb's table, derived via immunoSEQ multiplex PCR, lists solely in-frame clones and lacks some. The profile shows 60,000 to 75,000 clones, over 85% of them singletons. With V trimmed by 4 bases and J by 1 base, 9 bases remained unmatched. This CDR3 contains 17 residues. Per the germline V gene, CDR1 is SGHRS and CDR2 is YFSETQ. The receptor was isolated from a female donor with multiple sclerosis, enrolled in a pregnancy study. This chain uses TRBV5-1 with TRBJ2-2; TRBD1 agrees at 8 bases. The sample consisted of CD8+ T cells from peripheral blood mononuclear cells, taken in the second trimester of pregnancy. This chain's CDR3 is CASSPTLQGVNTGELFF. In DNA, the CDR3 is TGCGCCAGCAGCCCAACCTTACAGGGGGTGAACACCGGGGAGCTGTTTTTT.